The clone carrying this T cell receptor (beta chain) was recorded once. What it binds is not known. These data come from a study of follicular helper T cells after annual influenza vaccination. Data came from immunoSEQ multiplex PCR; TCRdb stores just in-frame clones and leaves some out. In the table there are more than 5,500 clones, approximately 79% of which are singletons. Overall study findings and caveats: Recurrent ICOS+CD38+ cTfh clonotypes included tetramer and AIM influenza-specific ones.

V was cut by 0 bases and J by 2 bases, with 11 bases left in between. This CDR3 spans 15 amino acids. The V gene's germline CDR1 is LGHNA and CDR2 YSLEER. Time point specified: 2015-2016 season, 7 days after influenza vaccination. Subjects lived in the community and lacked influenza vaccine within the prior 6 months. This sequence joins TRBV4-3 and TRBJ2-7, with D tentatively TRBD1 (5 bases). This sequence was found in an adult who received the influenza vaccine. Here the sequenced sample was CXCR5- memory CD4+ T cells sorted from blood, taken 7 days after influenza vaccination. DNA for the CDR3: TGCGCCAGCAGCCAAGATGCGACAGATCCCTACGAGCAGTACTTC. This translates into CASSQDATDPYEQYF.